Listed below are T cell receptor beta chains from one sample, sequenced in a study of response to subunit inactivated influenza vaccine. MiXCR, applied by TCRdb to the RT-PCR reads, yields one record per CDR3 protein. The sample includes about 160,000 distinct CDR3 sequences, roughly 10% of them seen just once. The sequenced sample was non-naive T cells sorted from PBMCs, obtained around seven weeks after vaccination. Receptor source: a man aged 50 to 60 who received an inactivated influenza vaccine. Both conserved end residues are part of each CDR3. The order of the fields is clone size, J gene, CDR3 length, V gene, D gene, CDR3 DNA, CDR3 protein. A D gene is named only where the DNA matches it firmly. Not every row has a clone size; where given, it reads once, few, many or a size class.

abundance: many
j_gene: TRBJ2-5
len: 16
v_gene: TRBV5-1
d_gene: .
CDR3nt: TGCGCCAGCAGCTTGTTTTCCAGGGCCGTCGGGGAGACCCAGTACTTC
CDR3aa: CASSLFSRAVGETQYF

abundance: .
j_gene: TRBJ1-4
len: 14
v_gene: TRBV7-2
d_gene: .
CDR3nt: TGTGCCAGCAGCACCGGGACGGGTAATGAAAAACTGTTTTTT
CDR3aa: CASSTGTGNEKLFF

abundance: few
j_gene: TRBJ2-7
len: 14
v_gene: TRBV5-1
d_gene: TRBD1
CDR3nt: TGCGCCAGCAGCTTGGAGACAGGGGGGGACGAGCAGTACTTC
CDR3aa: CASSLETGGDEQYF

abundance: .
j_gene: TRBJ2-6
len: 16
v_gene: TRBV5-6
d_gene: TRBD1
CDR3nt: TGTGCCAGCAGCTGGGGACAGGGCCCTGGGGCCAACGTCCTGACTTTC
CDR3aa: CASSWGQGPGANVLTF

abundance: .
j_gene: TRBJ2-7
len: 15
v_gene: TRBV28
d_gene: .
CDR3nt: TGTGCCAGCATTCAGGACTTTGGATCCGGCTACGAGCAGTACTTC
CDR3aa: CASIQDFGSGYEQYF

abundance: .
j_gene: TRBJ2-7
len: 16
v_gene: TRBV27
d_gene: TRBD2
CDR3nt: TGTGCCAGCAGTCTCGCCTTAGCGGGGGGCTCCTACGAGCAGTACTTC
CDR3aa: CASSLALAGGSYEQYF

abundance: .
j_gene: TRBJ1-4
len: 13
v_gene: TRBV2
d_gene: .
CDR3nt: TGTGCCAGCAGTGGGCCGACAGGCGGAAAACTGTTTTTT
CDR3aa: CASSGPTGGKLFF

abundance: .
j_gene: TRBJ2-5
len: 15
v_gene: TRBV20-1
d_gene: .
CDR3nt: TGCAGTGCTAGAGACCTTACTAGCTCCGTCGAGACCCAGTACTTC
CDR3aa: CSARDLTSSVETQYF

abundance: .
j_gene: TRBJ1-4
len: 15
v_gene: TRBV4-3
d_gene: .
CDR3nt: TGCGCCAGCAGCAAGTACAGGGCAACTAATGAAAAACTGTTTTTT
CDR3aa: CASSKYRATNEKLFF

abundance: many
j_gene: TRBJ1-4
len: 14
v_gene: TRBV12-3/TRBV12-4
d_gene: TRBD1
CDR3nt: TGTGCCAGCAGCAAAACAGGGGGTGGAGAAAAACTGTTTTTT
CDR3aa: CASSKTGGGEKLFF

abundance: few
j_gene: TRBJ2-1
len: 16
v_gene: TRBV3-1
d_gene: .
CDR3nt: TGTGCCAGCAGCCAAGATCGGGGGGCGGGGTACAATGAGCAGTTCTTC
CDR3aa: CASSQDRGAGYNEQFF

abundance: few
j_gene: TRBJ2-1
len: 16
v_gene: TRBV10-3
d_gene: .
CDR3nt: TGTGCCATCAGTGAGTACAGCGGAATCTCCTACAATGAGCAGTTCTTC
CDR3aa: CAISEYSGISYNEQFF

abundance: few
j_gene: TRBJ1-4
len: 17
v_gene: TRBV27
d_gene: TRBD1
CDR3nt: TGTGCCAGCAGTAAAGAGGGGACAGGGGCGAGGCGAGAAAAACTGTTTTTT
CDR3aa: CASSKEGTGARREKLFF

abundance: few
j_gene: TRBJ1-3
len: 15
v_gene: TRBV6-1
d_gene: .
CDR3nt: TGTGCCAGCAGACCTACCCAGCGGTCTGGAAACACCATATATTTT
CDR3aa: CASRPTQRSGNTIYF

abundance: few
j_gene: TRBJ2-7
len: 14
v_gene: TRBV5-1
d_gene: TRBD2
CDR3nt: TGCGCCAGCATTACGAGCGGGACCATTTACGAGCAGTACTTC
CDR3aa: CASITSGTIYEQYF

abundance: many
j_gene: TRBJ1-5
len: 16
v_gene: TRBV19
d_gene: .
CDR3nt: TGTGCCACCCGACCCCTCGGACAGACTAGCAATCAGCCCCAGCATTTT
CDR3aa: CATRPLGQTSNQPQHF

abundance: many
j_gene: TRBJ2-3
len: 14
v_gene: TRBV7-6
d_gene: TRBD1
CDR3nt: TGTGCCAGCAGCTCAGGACAGGGCACAGATACGCAGTATTTT
CDR3aa: CASSSGQGTDTQYF